The source of this T cell receptor (delta chain) is a study of Vδ1+ human thymocytes. Findings and limits, study-wide: Highly polyclonal TRG and TRD repertoires with Gaussian CDR3 length distributions appeared in thymus. Thymic delta-chain repertoires held approximately 20% Vdelta2 sequences and few Vdelta3, despite high sort purity. Bulk repertoire data may be misinterpreted because of unexpected Vdelta2 sequences.

A remark on this clone: The antigen is not known.

The CDR3 has 16 residues. V was shortened by 2 bases and J by 2 bases, with 15 bases between the two germline ends. CDR1 is TSWWSYY and CDR2 is QGS in the germline V gene. After alphabeta T cell depletion, CD3+ Vdelta1+ Vdelta2- thymocytes were sorted. Between about 96% and 99.6% of sorted thymocytes were Vdelta1+. RNA was extracted from the cells and then reverse transcribed. Multiplex PCR used pooled V-gene forward primers and a constant-region reverse primer to amplify CDR3s. TCRdb reanalyzed the multiplex PCR reads using CATT. The sample records about 58,000 delta-chain clones, roughly 16% being singletons.

Sequencing was performed on Vdelta1+ gamma-delta thymocytes from the thymus. Noted subset: FACS-sorted CD3+ TCRalphabeta- TCRVdelta1+ TCRVdelta2- thymocytes. The chain carries TRDV1 and TRDJ1; a possible D gene is TRDD3 (5 bases). This sequence originates from a girl less than two years old who had congenital heart surgery. The CDR3 protein is CALGELSGYSTDKLIF. In nucleotides, the CDR3 is TGTGCTCTTGGGGAATTATCTGGGTATTCGACCGATAAACTCATCTTT.